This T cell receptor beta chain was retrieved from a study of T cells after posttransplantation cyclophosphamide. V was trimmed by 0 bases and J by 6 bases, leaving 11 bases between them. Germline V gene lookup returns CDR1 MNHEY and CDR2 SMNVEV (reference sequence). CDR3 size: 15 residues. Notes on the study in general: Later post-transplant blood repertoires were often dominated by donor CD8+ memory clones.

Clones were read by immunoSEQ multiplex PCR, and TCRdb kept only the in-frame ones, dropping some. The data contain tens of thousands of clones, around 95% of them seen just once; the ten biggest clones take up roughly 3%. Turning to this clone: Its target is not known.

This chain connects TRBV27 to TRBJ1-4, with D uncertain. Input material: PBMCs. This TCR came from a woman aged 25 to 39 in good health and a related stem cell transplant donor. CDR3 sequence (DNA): TGTGCCAGCAGTTTATCTGAAAGGTCTCATGAAAAACTGTTTTTT. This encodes CASSLSERSHEKLFF. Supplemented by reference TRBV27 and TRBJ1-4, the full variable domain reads EAQVTQNPRYLITVTGKKLTVTCSQNMNHEYMSWYRQDPGLGLRQIYYSMNVEVTDKGDVPEGYKVSRKEKRNFPLILESPSPNQTSLYFCASSLSERSHEKLFFGSGTQLSVL.